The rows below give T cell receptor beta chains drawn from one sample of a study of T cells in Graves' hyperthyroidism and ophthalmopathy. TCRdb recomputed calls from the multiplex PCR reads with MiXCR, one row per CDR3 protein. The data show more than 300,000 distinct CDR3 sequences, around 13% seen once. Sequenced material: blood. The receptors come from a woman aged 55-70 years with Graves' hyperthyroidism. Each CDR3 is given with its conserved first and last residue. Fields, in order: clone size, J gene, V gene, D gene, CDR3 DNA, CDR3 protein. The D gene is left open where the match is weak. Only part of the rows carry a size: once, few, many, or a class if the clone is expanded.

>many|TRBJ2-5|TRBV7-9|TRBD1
TGTGCCAGCAGCATCCGGGACAGGATGCAAGAGACCCAGTACTTC
CASSIRDRMQETQYF
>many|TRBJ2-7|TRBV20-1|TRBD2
TGCAGTGCCGTAGCGGGATGGAGCGAGCAGTACTTC
CSAVAGWSEQYF
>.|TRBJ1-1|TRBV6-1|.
TGTGCCAGCAGACCGGACCCGAACACTGAAGCTTTCTTT
CASRPDPNTEAFF
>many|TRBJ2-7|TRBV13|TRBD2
TGTGCCAGCAGCCAAGGACTAGCGGGAGTAATGTCGCACGAGCAGTACTTC
CASSQGLAGVMSHEQYF
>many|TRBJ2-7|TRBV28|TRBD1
TGTGCCAGCAGTGGGGGACAGGGGAACTACGAGCAGTACTTC
CASSGGQGNYEQYF
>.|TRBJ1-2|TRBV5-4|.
TGTGCCAGCAGCACGGACAGCTTTGCCTATGGCTACACCTTC
CASSTDSFAYGYTF
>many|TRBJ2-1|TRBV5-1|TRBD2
TGCGCCAGCAGTCTCACTAGCGGGTCTAACAATGAGCAGTTCTTC
CASSLTSGSNNEQFF
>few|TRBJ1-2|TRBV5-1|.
TGCGCCAGCGGCTTTTCGCCGGACAGTAGTGGCTACACCTTC
CASGFSPDSSGYTF
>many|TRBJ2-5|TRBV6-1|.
TGTGCCAGCAGTCCGATGGTGGATCAAGAGACCCAGTACTTC
CASSPMVDQETQYF
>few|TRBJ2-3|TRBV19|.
TGTGCCAGTAGTACCGGGACTTATAGCACAGATACGCAGTATTTT
CASSTGTYSTDTQYF
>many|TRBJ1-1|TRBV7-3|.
TGTGCCAGCAGCCTCGGACAAGCGAACACTGAAGCTTTCTTT
CASSLGQANTEAFF
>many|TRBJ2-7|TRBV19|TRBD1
TGTGCCAGTAGGAAAAAGGGGACAGGCTACGAGCAGTACTTC
CASRKKGTGYEQYF
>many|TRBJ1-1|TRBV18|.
TGTGCCAGCTCACCCTTGGCGACCGCTGGTATCACTGAAGCTTTCTTT
CASSPLATAGITEAFF
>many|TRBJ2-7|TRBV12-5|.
TGTGCTAGTGTAGGCGGCGGGTACTACGAGCAGTACTTC
CASVGGGYYEQYF
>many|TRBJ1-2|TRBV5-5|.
TGTGCCAGCAGCTTGGGGGCTACAGGGAGCCATGGCTACACCTTC
CASSLGATGSHGYTF
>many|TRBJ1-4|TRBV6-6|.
TGTGCCAGCAGTTACTCGGAGGGCGAAAAACTGTTTTTT
CASSYSEGEKLFF
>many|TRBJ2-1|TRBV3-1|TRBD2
TGTGCCAGCAGCCAAGATGTACTAGCGGGGAACAATGAGCAGTTCTTC
CASSQDVLAGNNEQFF
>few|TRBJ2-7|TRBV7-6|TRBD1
TGTGCCAGCAGCTTAGGACAGGGGGACTCCTACGAGCAGTACTTC
CASSLGQGDSYEQYF
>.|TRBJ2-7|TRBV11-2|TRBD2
TGTGCCAGCAGCTTAAAACTAGCGGGAAACTACGAGCAGTACTTC
CASSLKLAGNYEQYF
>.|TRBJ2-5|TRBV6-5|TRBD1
TGTGCCAGCAGTTGGACAGGCACCCAAGAGACCCAGTACTTC
CASSWTGTQETQYF
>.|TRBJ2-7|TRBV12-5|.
TGTGCTAGTGGTTTGGTACTGGCTCGGACCCCCTACGAGCAGTACTTC
CASGLVLARTPYEQYF
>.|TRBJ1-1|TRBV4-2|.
TGTGCCAGCAGCCAAGAACAGGGTTACACTGAAGCTTTCTTT
CASSQEQGYTEAFF
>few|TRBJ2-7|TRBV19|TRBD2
TGTGCCAGTAGTAAGGCAGCGGGGGCCCAACAGTACTTC
CASSKAAGAQQYF
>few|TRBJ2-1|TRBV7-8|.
TGTGCCACCGCAAAAGCGTCCAATGAGCAGTTCTTC
CATAKASNEQFF
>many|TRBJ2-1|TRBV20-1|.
TGCAGTGCTCTCCTTGCCCACAATGAGCAGTTCTTC
CSALLAHNEQFF
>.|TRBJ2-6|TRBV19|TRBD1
TGTGCCAGTGGGACAGATTCTACTGGGGCCAACGTCCTGACTTTC
CASGTDSTGANVLTF
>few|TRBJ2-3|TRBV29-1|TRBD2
TGCAGCGCACGAGCGGGACGCACAGATACGCAGTATTTT
CSARAGRTDTQYF
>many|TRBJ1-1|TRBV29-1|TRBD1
TGCAGCGGAACGGGACAGGGGTACACTGAAGCTTTCTTT
CSGTGQGYTEAFF
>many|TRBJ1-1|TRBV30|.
TGTGCCTGGAGAAGTGGTGGGTTCACTGAAGCTTTCTTT
CAWRSGGFTEAFF
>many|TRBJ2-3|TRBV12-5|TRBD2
TGTGCTAGTGGTTTGGTTCCCAACTTGTCTAGCGGGAGAGTTACGCAGTATTTT
CASGLVPNLSSGRVTQYF
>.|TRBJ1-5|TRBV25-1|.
TGTGCCAGCAGTGAGAGGGGTAATCAGCCCCAGCATTTT
CASSERGNQPQHF
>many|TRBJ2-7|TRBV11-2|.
TGTGCCAGCAGCTGGGACTCCTCCTACGAGCAGTACTTC
CASSWDSSYEQYF
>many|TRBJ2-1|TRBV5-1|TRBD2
TGCGCCAGCAGCCCTAGCGGGACCTCCTACAATGAGCAGTTCTTC
CASSPSGTSYNEQFF
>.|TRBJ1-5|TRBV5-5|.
TGTGCCAGCAGCTTGGGTGTTTTCCAGCCCCAGCATTTT
CASSLGVFQPQHF
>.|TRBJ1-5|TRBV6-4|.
TGTGCCAGCAGGTTGAGAAGCTTAGGCAATCAGCCCCAGCATTTT
CASRLRSLGNQPQHF